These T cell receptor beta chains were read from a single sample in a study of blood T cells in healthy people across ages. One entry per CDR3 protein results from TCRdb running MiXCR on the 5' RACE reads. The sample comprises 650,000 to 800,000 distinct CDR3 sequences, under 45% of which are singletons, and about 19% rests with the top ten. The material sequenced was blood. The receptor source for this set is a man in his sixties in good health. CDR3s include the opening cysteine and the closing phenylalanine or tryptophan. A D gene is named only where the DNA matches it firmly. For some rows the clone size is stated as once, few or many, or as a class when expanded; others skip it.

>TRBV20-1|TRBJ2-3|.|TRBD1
TGCAGTGCCGGGGACAGGGGGGCCACAGATACGCAGTATTTT
CSAGDRGATDTQYF
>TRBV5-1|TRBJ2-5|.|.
TGCGCCAGCAGCTTAGGGGGGCCGAGCCAAGAGACCCAGTACTTC
CASSLGGPSQETQYF
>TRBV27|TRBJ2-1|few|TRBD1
TGTGCCAGCAATCGAGACAGGGTAGAATACAATGAGCAGTTCTTC
CASNRDRVEYNEQFF
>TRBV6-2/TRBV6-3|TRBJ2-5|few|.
TGTGCCAGCATCCAGACTGGCAAGAAGACCCAGTACTTC
CASIQTGKKTQYF
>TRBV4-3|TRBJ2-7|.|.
TGCGCCAGCAGCCAAGACGTGTCCGGCAGAACCTACGAGCAGTACTTC
CASSQDVSGRTYEQYF
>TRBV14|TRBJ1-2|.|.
TGTGCCAGCAGCCAAGAGAGGAACAGCTTGATCGGCTACACCTTC
CASSQERNSLIGYTF
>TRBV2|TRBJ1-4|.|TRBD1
TGTGCCAGCAGACAAACCGGGACAGGGGTAGGGGAAAAACTGTTTTTT
CASRQTGTGVGEKLFF
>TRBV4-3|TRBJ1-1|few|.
TGCGCCAGCAGCCACCTCACAGGGAACACTGAAGCTTTCTTT
CASSHLTGNTEAFF
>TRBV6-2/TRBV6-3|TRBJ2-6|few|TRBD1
TGTGCCGCAGCAAGGGGGCGAGGGGCCAACGTCCTGACTTTC
CAAARGRGANVLTF
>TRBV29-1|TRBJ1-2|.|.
TGCAGCGTTGAAACGGGCCTCCAAAGTACCTATGGCTACACCTTC
CSVETGLQSTYGYTF
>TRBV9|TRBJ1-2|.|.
TGTGCCAGCAGCGTAACAGGGAGTATGGACTATGGCTACACCTTC
CASSVTGSMDYGYTF
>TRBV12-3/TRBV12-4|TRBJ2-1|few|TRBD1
TGTGCTTCCGGGACAGGTGATGAGCAGTTCTTC
CASGTGDEQFF
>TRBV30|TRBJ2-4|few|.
TGTGCCTGGAGTGGGTCCAAAAACATTCAGTACTTC
CAWSGSKNIQYF
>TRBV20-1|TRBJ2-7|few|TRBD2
TGCAGTGCTTCCTCAGGGAGGGGAACCTACGAGCAGTACTTC
CSASSGRGTYEQYF
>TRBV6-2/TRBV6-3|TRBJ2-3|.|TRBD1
TGTGCCAGCAGTTATTTCGCCGGGACAGGGTTTCCAGATACGCAGTATTTT
CASSYFAGTGFPDTQYF
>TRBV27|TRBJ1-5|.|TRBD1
TGTGCCAGCAGTTTCACAGGGGGCACTCAGCCCCAGCATTTT
CASSFTGGTQPQHF
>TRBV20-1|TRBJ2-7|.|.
TGCAGTGCTAGAGATCGGCCGACAGGCGAGCAGTACTTC
CSARDRPTGEQYF
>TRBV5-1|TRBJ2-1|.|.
TGCGCCAGCAGCTGGGTCGGGGAGTTCTACAATGAGCAGTTCTTC
CASSWVGEFYNEQFF
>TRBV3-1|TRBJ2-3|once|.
TGTGCCAGCAGCCAAGACGGCGTTGCGACAGATACGCAGTATTTT
CASSQDGVATDTQYF
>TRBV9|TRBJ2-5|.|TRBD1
TGTGCCAGCAGCGTAGCCGGGACAGGGGGAGAGACCCAGTACTTC
CASSVAGTGGETQYF
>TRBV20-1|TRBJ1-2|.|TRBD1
TGCAGTGCAAATGCCGGGACAGACCCCGGTGGCTACACCTTC
CSANAGTDPGGYTF
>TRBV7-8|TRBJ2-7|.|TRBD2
TGTGCCAGCAGCGGACGGACTAGCGGGGGGGCCGGGACCTACGAGCAGTACTTC
CASSGRTSGGAGTYEQYF
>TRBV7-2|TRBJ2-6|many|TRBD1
TGTGCCAGCAGGGCCCCGGGACAGGGACATGGGGCCAACGTCCTGACTTTC
CASRAPGQGHGANVLTF
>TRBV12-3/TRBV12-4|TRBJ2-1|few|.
TGTGCCAGCAGTTTAAGGACATGGTACAATGAGCAGTTCTTC
CASSLRTWYNEQFF
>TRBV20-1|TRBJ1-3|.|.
TGCAGTGCTACCCTCTGGGGAAACACCATATATTTT
CSATLWGNTIYF
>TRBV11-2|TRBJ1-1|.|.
TGTGCCAGCAGCGCAGTTTCAGATACTGAAGCTTTCTTT
CASSAVSDTEAFF
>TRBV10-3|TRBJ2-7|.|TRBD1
TGTGCCATCAGCCGGGACAGGGAGAGCTCCTACGAGCAGTACTTC
CAISRDRESSYEQYF
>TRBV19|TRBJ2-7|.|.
TGTGCCACCTCAGCCGGGACTCCGTACGAGCAGTACTTC
CATSAGTPYEQYF
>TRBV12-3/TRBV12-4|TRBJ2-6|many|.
TGTGCCAGCAGACGATCTGGGGCCAACGTCCTGACTTTC
CASRRSGANVLTF
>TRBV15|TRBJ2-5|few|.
TGTGCCACCAGCAGAGATTTTTCCAAGGGACTGAACCAAGAGACCCAGTACTTC
CATSRDFSKGLNQETQYF
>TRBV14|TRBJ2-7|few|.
TGTGCCAGCAGCCAAGTCCTCTCTAGTGATACCTACGAGCAGTACTTC
CASSQVLSSDTYEQYF
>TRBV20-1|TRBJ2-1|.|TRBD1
TGCAGTGCCGAAACCGGGACAGCCACCTACAATGAGCAGTTCTTC
CSAETGTATYNEQFF
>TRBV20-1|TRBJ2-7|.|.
TGCAGTGCCCTAACCAGGTCCTATTCGTACTACGAGCAGTACTTC
CSALTRSYSYYEQYF
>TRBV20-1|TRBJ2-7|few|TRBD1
TGCAGTGCCCCGGGACAGCTTTCCTACGAGCAGTACTTC
CSAPGQLSYEQYF
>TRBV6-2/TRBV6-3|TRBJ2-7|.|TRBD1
TGTGCCAGCAGGGGACAGGGGCTCTACGAGCAGTACTTC
CASRGQGLYEQYF
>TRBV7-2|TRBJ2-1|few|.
TGTGCCAGCAGCGAAGGGACGGCTACCTACAATGAGCAGTTCTTC
CASSEGTATYNEQFF
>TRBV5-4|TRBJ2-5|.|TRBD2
TGTGCCAGCAGCTCCGGGACTAGAGGAGTGGAGACCCAGTACTTC
CASSSGTRGVETQYF
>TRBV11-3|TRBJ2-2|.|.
TGTGCCAGCAGCTTAATGGGGAGCACCGGGGAGCTGTTTTTT
CASSLMGSTGELFF
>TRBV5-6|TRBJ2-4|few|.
TGTGCCAGCAGCTTAGTCAGGGGTCAAGAGCAGTACTTC
CASSLVRGQEQYF
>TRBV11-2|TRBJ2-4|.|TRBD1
TGTGCCAGCAGCTCACCCCCGGGACAGTTATCGTTAGCCAAAAACATTCAGTACTTC
CASSSPPGQLSLAKNIQYF
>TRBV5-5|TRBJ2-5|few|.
TGTGCCAGCAGCCCCCCCCAGGGTTTGGAGACCCAGTACTTC
CASSPPQGLETQYF
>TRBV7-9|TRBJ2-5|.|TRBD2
TGTGCCAGCAGCACCCGGACTAGGCCTCAAGAGACCCAGTACTTC
CASSTRTRPQETQYF
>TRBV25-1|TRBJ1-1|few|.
TGTGCCAGCAGAAAGAACACTGAAGCTTTCTTT
CASRKNTEAFF
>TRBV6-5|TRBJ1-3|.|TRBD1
TGTGCCAGCAGTGACAGGGTCTCTGGAAACACCATATATTTT
CASSDRVSGNTIYF
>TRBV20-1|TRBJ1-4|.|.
TGCAGTGCTAGTAGCGGGCGCAATGGAAAACTGTTTTTT
CSASSGRNGKLFF
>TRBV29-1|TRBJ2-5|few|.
TGCAGCTTCCGGGGGTCCAGCCAAGAGACCCAGTACTTC
CSFRGSSQETQYF
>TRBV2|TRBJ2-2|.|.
TGTGCCAGCAGTGTGGAAATAAACACCGGGGAGCTGTTTTTT
CASSVEINTGELFF
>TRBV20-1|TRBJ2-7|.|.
TGCAGTGCTTATGGGGCAGCGAGCCCCTACGAGCAGTACTTC
CSAYGAASPYEQYF
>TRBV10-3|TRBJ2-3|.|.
TGTGCCATCAGTGAGTCGAGCGGGACAGATACGCAGTATTTT
CAISESSGTDTQYF
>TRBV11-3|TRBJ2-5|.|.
TGTGCCAGCACCCGTCTCGGGGTAAAAGGGACCCAGTACTTC
CASTRLGVKGTQYF
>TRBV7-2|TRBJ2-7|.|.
TGTGCCAGCGCCCGCCAATACGAGCAGTACTTC
CASARQYEQYF
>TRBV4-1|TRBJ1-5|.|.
TGCGCCAGCAGCGAAGGAGACAGAGCTAGCAATCAGCCCCAGCATTTT
CASSEGDRASNQPQHF